This TCR beta chain was sequenced for a study of post-analysis software for immune sequencing data. Study-wide points: Included in a set of 5 or 6 TRBV segments more frequent in patients than controls were TRBV5-6, TRBV5-1 and TRBV20-1. There was significantly lower normalized Chao1 diversity in multiple sclerosis patients than in controls.

Trimming pared 3 bases from V and 8 bases from J, leaving 17 bases between. Germline CDR1 reads MGHRA; CDR2 reads YSYEKL. This CDR3 has 15 residues. Tagging with unique molecular identifiers was a feature of the TCR beta cDNA libraries. In TCRdb, the PCR reads were re-called with MiXCR into one record per CDR3 protein. The sample has fewer than 700,000 distinct CDR3 sequences, roughly 47% seen once; the top ten hold under 2%. In this sample, this clonotype turned up a few times. What it recognizes is unknown. The chain carries TRBV4-1 and TRBJ2-1; no definite D call. This receptor was taken from a girl aged 5 to 17 with multiple sclerosis. The sequenced sample was blood. For the CDR3, the DNA is TGCGCCAGCAGCCACGGCCCCATGGTTAAGGATGAGCAGTTCTTC. Its protein product is CASSHGPMVKDEQFF.